Below, one T cell receptor beta chain is given with its context. The CDR3 length is 13 residues. Germline V lookup: CDR1 SGHVS, CDR2 FQNEAQ. The V end lost 0 bases, the J end lost 4 bases, and 6 bases lay between the germline ends. This sample was taken from a study of somatic mutations in cytotoxic T cells in rheumatoid arthritis. Looking at the study overall: After diagnosis, patient blood (approximately 30 ml EDTA) was drawn right away, before any treatment was given. Flow sorting at nearly 100% purity was applied to some V beta antibody-stained T-cell populations, which included V beta1+ cells sequenced for TCRB.

How the authors handled the data: Large patient CD8+ clones, those above 1%, rarely matched published virus-specific TCRB sequences. Sequenced by immunoSEQ multiplex PCR; TCRdb stores in-frame clones only, minus some. Clone size and the V and J calls come from that table; the DNA yielded D and trimming. The sample yields 3,500 to 4,500 clones, 72% seen once. The TCR was taken from an adult with rheumatoid arthritis. V and J are TRBV7-8 and TRBJ2-5; tentatively, D is TRBD1 or TRBD2 (5 bases each). Source material: CD8+ T cells sorted from blood. CDR3 protein: CASSLAGTETQYF. Here the CDR3 DNA reads TGTGCCAGCAGCTTAGCGGGGACAGAGACCCAGTACTTC.